The clone carrying this TCR beta chain was counted many times. Using RNA transcripts as the source, TCR beta CDR3 regions were amplified. First-round RT-PCR of the TCR CDR3 relied on the HTBI primer set. MiXCR was run by TCRdb on the multiplex PCR reads, yielding one entry per CDR3 protein. The table shows around 600,000 distinct CDR3 sequences, with just under 45% occurring only once. The CDR3 contains 15 residues. Deletions cut 4 bases from V and 1 base from J, with 12 bases between. The V gene's germline CDR1 is KGHDR and CDR2 SFDVKD. The data stem from a study of T cells in Graves' hyperthyroidism and ophthalmopathy.

Material for sequencing was peripheral blood or thyroid tissue (not recorded which). The chain links TRBV24-1 to TRBJ2-5, with D maybe TRBD1 (6 bases). This clonotype was sampled from an adult man with Graves' disease, either hyperthyroidism or ophthalmopathy (not recorded which). The CDR3 DNA follows: TGTGCCACCAGTGACCCGACAGGACTCCAAGAGACCCAGTACTTC. This sequence encodes CATSDPTGLQETQYF.